These 9 T cell receptor beta chains came from one sample sequenced in a study of T cells in Graves' hyperthyroidism and ophthalmopathy. TCR beta CDR3 sequences were amplified from RNA transcripts. RT-PCR in the first round (using the HTBI primer set) targeted the TCR CDR3. In TCRdb, the multiplex PCR reads were re-called with MiXCR into one record per CDR3 protein. The table has approximately 270,000 distinct CDR3 sequences, about 14% seen once. Sequencing used blood. All receptors come from a woman aged 40-49 years with Graves' hyperthyroidism that later progressed to Graves' ophthalmopathy.

The chain has TRBV6-5 and TRBJ2-3; either TRBD1 or TRBD2 may supply D (5 bases each). The CDR3 runs to 14 residues. The germline V gene encodes CDR1 MNHEY and CDR2 SVGAGI. Trimming left V 2 bases short and J 5 bases short, with 11 bases between. Written as DNA, the CDR3 is TGTGCCAGCAGTTACGGGGGAGTTGGAGATACGCAGTATTTT. Translating it yields CASSYGGVGDTQYF.

V and J are TRBV5-6 and TRBJ2-2, with D unresolved. Germline CDR1 SGHDT, CDR2 YYEEEE. This CDR3 region has 16 residues. Trimming cost V 0 bases and J 0 bases, with 9 bases left between them. CDR3 nucleotide sequence: TGTGCCAGCAGCTTGGCGGAGCGAGCGAACACCGGGGAGCTGTTTTTT. Its protein is CASSLAERANTGELFF. Full variable domain (outside the CDR3, taken from reference TRBV5-6 and TRBJ2-2): DAGVTQSPTHLIKTRGQQVTLRCSPKSGHDTVSWYQQALGQGPQFIFQYYEEEERQRGNFPDRFSGHQFPNYSSELNVNALLLGDSALYLCASSLAERANTGELFFGEGSRLTVL.

This clonotype was found many times. The chain uses TRBV14 and TRBJ2-1, with D unresolved. The V gene lost 2 bases and the J gene lost 3 bases, with 8 bases spanning the gap. This CDR3 spans 14 amino acids. In germline, CDR1 is SGHDN, CDR2 FVKESK. The CDR3 DNA sequence: TGTGCCAGCAGCCAACGTATGGGCTACAATGAGCAGTTCTTC. It is translated as CASSQRMGYNEQFF. Together with reference TRBV14 and TRBJ2-1, the CDR3 gives the full variable domain: EAGVTQFPSHSVIEKGQTVTLRCDPISGHDNLYWYRRVMGKEIKFLLHFVKESKQDESGMPNNRFLAERTGGTYSTLKVQPAELEDSGVYFCASSQRMGYNEQFFGPGTRLTVL.

This CDR3 reads CASSQRPRGVSYNEQFF. The CDR3 region has the DNA TGTGCCAGCAGTCAGAGGCCTCGCGGGGTCTCCTACAATGAGCAGTTCTTC. The chain has TRBV7-9 and TRBJ2-1; D may be TRBD2 (6 bases). The CDR3 runs 17 residues. CDR1 is SEHNR, CDR2 FQNEAQ, per germline (reference sequence). The V gene lost 6 bases and the J gene lost 0 bases, with 18 bases spanning the gap.

The chain combines TRBV7-9 with TRBJ2-3; D perhaps matches TRBD1 (5 bases). The V and J ends lost 5 bases and 0 bases respectively, with 15 bases between them. The CDR3 spans 16 residues. Germline assignment: CDR1 SEHNR and CDR2 FQNEAQ (reference sequence). The CDR3, as DNA: TGTGCCAGCAGCCCCCCAGGGATCGAGAGCACAGATACGCAGTATTTT. Translating gives CASSPPGIESTDTQYF.

This clonotype has ten or more counts. The genes are TRBV20-1 and TRBJ1-1, with D uncertain. The CDR3 loop spans 13 amino acids. Germline CDR1 is DFQATT and CDR2 is SNEGSKA (reference sequence). V lost 2 bases and J lost 3, with 10 bases in between. The CDR3 DNA reads as TGCAGTGCTAGAACGGGGAAATACACTGAAGCTTTCTTT. It yields the protein CSARTGKYTEAFF.

This clonotype has only a few counts. V and J are TRBV6-1 and TRBJ1-3, with 7 positions matching TRBD1. The CDR3 covers 14 residues. Germline assignment: CDR1 MNHNS and CDR2 SASEGT. V gave up 5 bases and J gave up 2 bases; unmatched junction bases: 3. The CDR3 here is CASSSGTAGNTIYF. The CDR3 DNA is TGTGCCAGCAGTTCCGGGACAGCTGGAAACACCATATATTTT.

This clonotype was observed many times. The chain combines TRBV20-1 with TRBJ2-7, with TRBD2 identical over 10 bases. The CDR3 runs to 14 residues. V shed 2 bases, J shed 6 bases, and the junction held 7 bases outside the gene matches. Germline loops: CDR1 DFQATT, CDR2 SNEGSKA (reference sequence). The DNA for the CDR3 is TGCAGTGCTAGATCGCCTAGCGGGAGAGTCGAGCAGTACTTC. Translation gives CSARSPSGRVEQYF.

The genes are TRBV6-1 and TRBJ1-1; 8 bases line up with TRBD1. The germline CDR1 and CDR2 sequences are MNHNS and SASEGT. The V and J ends lost 2 bases and 1 base, in that order; junction bases with no gene match: 3. The CDR3 sequence is 15 residues long. The CDR3 DNA is TGTGCCAGCAGTGAATCCGGGACAGGGAACACTGAAGCTTTCTTT. This translates into CASSESGTGNTEAFF.